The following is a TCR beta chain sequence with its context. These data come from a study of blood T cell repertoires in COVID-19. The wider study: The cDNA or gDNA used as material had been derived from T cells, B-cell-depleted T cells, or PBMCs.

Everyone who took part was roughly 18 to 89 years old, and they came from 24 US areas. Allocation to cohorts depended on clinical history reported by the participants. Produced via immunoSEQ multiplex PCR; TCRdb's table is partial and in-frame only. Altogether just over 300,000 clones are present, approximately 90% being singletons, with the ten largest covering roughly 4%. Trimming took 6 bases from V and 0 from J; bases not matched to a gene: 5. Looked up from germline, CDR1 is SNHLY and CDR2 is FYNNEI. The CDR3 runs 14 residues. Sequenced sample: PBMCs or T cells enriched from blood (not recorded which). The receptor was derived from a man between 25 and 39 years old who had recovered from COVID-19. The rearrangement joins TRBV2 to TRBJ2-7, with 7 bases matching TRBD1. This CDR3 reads CASSGQDSSYEQYF. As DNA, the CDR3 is TGTGCCAGCAGCGGACAGGATAGCTCCTACGAGCAGTACTTC.